One TCR beta chain is described in this entry. Its antigen remains unidentified. Method: immunoSEQ multiplex PCR; TCRdb's copy keeps in-frame clones and lacks some. The repertoire holds about 200,000 clones, with nearly 80% as singletons. The CDR3 covers 13 residues. The V gene's germline CDR1 is SGHRS and CDR2 YFSETQ. With 4 bases removed from V and 8 bases from J, the gap between germline ends came to 13 bases. The sample belongs to a study of cytotoxic CD8 clonotypes in ibrutinib-treated CLL. Study in general: The patients, over ten relapsed/refractory and fewer than 16 treatment-naive, included about 18 who were IGHV unmutated. Study outcomes and limitations: Clonality increased at ibrutinib response, then returned toward baseline at progression. Public clonotypes were uncommon and contracted or stayed stable on treatment.

About 2 micrograms of genomic DNA, which was extracted from cryopreserved PBMCs, served as the material used for the TCR beta libraries. This material consisted of PBMCs, taken after 12 months of ibrutinib treatment. This receptor was identified in a human donor with chronic lymphocytic leukemia. The chain recombines TRBV5-1 with TRBJ2-1; D is perhaps TRBD2 (6 bases). Here the CDR3 reads CASSQSTRYEQFF. Here the CDR3 DNA reads TGCGCCAGCAGCCAATCGACTAGGTATGAGCAGTTCTTC.